This is a list of T cell receptor beta chains from one sample in a study of human T cells and chemical hapten exposure. TCRdb re-called the RACE reads with MiXCR, one entry per CDR3 protein. There are 65,000 or so distinct CDR3 sequences in the sample; roughly 6.1% occur only once, and 3% to 4% lies in the top ten. Material: whole blood. These receptors all stem from a female donor in good health. Some clones in this sample may be carry-over from other donors' samples. CDR3s include the opening cysteine and the closing phenylalanine or tryptophan. The size entry is marked missing in some rows and otherwise reads once, few, many or a size class.

size: many
V: TRBV6-2/TRBV6-3
J: TRBJ1-4
CDR3: CASTPGSVSEKLFF

size: .
V: TRBV30
J: TRBJ2-1
CDR3: CAGSLGGRYNEQFF

size: many
V: TRBV5-1
J: TRBJ2-1
CDR3: CASSMSLNNEQFF

size: many
V: TRBV20-1
J: TRBJ2-7
CDR3: CSARDTVTYEQYF

size: many
V: TRBV29-1
J: TRBJ1-2
CDR3: CSVESGFSDGYTF

size: many
V: TRBV3-1
J: TRBJ1-4
CDR3: CASSLATNEKLFF

size: .
V: TRBV28
J: TRBJ1-3
CDR3: CASSNPLAGTGGSGNTIYF

size: .
V: TRBV5-1
J: TRBJ2-1
CDR3: CASSSGTGAPGFDF

size: .
V: TRBV25-1
J: TRBJ2-7
CDR3: CASSDSFTGDYEQYF

size: .
V: TRBV5-5
J: TRBJ1-5
CDR3: CASSLTLGEGNQPQHF

size: few
V: TRBV7-9
J: TRBJ1-1
CDR3: CASSPIGQMNTEAFF

size: few
V: TRBV28
J: TRBJ2-3
CDR3: CASSLIGLAGGPEYDTQYF

size: many
V: TRBV29-1
J: TRBJ1-1
CDR3: CSVGGRSEAFF

size: few
V: TRBV6-5
J: TRBJ1-1
CDR3: CASSSRNTEAFF

size: many
V: TRBV7-2
J: TRBJ1-1
CDR3: CASSPQGQNTEAFF

size: many
V: TRBV28
J: TRBJ2-3
CDR3: CASSRTGHTQYF

size: many
V: TRBV7-9
J: TRBJ1-2
CDR3: CASSPGQGGYTF

size: few
V: TRBV7-2
J: TRBJ2-1
CDR3: CASSLAGREGRNEQFF

size: few
V: TRBV5-4
J: TRBJ1-1
CDR3: CASSLGLERKAFF

size: many
V: TRBV5-1
J: TRBJ1-1
CDR3: CASSPRGMNTEAFF